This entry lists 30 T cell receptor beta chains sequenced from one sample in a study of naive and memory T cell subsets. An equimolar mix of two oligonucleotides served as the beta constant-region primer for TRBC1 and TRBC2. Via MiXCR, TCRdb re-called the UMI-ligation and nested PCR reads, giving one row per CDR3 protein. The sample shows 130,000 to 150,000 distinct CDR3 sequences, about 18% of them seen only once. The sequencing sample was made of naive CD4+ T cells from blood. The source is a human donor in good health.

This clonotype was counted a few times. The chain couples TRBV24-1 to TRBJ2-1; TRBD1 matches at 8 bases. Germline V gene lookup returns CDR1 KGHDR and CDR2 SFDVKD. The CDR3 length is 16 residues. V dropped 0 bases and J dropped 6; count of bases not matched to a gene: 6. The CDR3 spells CATSDLQQGVGNEQFF. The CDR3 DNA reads TGTGCCACCAGTGATTTGCAACAGGGGGTTGGCAATGAGCAGTTCTTC.

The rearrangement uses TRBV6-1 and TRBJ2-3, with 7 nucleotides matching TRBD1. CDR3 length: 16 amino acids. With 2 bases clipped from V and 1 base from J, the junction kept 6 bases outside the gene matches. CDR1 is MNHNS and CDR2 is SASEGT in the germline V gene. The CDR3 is CASSEQGGLGTDTQYF. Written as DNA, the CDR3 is TGTGCCAGCAGTGAACAAGGGGGCCTTGGCACAGATACGCAGTATTTT.

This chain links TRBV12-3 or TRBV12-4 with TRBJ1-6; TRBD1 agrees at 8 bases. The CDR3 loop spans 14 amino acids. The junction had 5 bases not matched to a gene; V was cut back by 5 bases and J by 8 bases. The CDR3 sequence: CASSLQGEYSPLHF. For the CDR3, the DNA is TGTGCCAGCAGTCTACAGGGGGAGTATTCACCCCTCCACTTT.

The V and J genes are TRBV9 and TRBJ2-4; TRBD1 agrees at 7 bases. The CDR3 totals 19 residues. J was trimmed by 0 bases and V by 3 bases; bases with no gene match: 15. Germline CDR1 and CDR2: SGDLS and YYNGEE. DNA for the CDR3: TGTGCCAGCAGCGGTGAACCGGGACAGAGCTTCCTAGCCAAAAACATTCAGTACTTC. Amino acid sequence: CASSGEPGQSFLAKNIQYF.

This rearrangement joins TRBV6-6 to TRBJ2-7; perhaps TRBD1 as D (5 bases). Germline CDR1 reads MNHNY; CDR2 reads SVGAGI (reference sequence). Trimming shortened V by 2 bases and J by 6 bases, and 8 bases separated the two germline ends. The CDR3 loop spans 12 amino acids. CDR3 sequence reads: CASSYRTTEQYF. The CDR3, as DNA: TGTGCCAGCAGTTACCGGACAACCGAGCAGTACTTC.

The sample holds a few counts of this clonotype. The CDR3 is CASKGTTYEQYF. The CDR3, as DNA: TGTGCCAGCAAAGGGACTACCTACGAGCAGTACTTC. This chain joins TRBV6-5 and TRBJ2-7, with 7 bases matching TRBD2. The V segment lost 7 bases and the J segment 2 bases; nucleotides outside the gene matches: 2. Germline V gene sequence: CDR1 MNHEY, CDR2 SVGAGI. This CDR3 spans 12 amino acids.

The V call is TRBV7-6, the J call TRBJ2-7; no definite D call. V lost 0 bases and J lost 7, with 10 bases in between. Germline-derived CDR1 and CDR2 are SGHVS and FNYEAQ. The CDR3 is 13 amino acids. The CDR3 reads CASSLAGHREQYF. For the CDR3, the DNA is TGTGCCAGCAGCTTAGCAGGGCATAGGGAGCAGTACTTC.

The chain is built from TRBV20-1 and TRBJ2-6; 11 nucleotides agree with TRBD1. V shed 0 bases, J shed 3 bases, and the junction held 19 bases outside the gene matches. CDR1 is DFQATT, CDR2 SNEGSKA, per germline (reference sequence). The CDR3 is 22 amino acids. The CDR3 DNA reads TGCAGTGCTAGAGAGGGGACAGGGGGAGCATTGATGGGTAGAGTTGGGGCCAACGTCCTGACTTTC. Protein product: CSAREGTGGALMGRVGANVLTF.

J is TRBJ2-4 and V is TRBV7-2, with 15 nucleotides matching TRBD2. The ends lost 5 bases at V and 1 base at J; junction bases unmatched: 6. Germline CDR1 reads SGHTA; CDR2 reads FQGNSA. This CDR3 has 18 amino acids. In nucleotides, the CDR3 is TGTGCCAGCAGCCTGGGACTAGCGGGAGGTAGTGCCAAAAACATTCAGTACTTC. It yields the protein CASSLGLAGGSAKNIQYF.

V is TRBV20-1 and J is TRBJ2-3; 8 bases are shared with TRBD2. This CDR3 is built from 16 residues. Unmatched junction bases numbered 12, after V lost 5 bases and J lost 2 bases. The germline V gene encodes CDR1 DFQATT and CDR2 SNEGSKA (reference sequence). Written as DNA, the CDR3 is TGCAGTGCTTTCCCGACTAGCGCCGGCTTCACAGATACGCAGTATTTT. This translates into CSAFPTSAGFTDTQYF.

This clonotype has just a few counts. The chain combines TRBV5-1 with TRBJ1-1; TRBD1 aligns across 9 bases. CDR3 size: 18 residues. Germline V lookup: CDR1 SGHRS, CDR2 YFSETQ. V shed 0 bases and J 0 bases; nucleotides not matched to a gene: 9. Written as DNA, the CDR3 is TGCGCCAGCAGCTTGGTTGCCTCCGGGACAGGGATGAACACTGAAGCTTTCTTT. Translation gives CASSLVASGTGMNTEAFF.

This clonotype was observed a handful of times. This chain's CDR3 is CASSLWTNNEQFF. The CDR3 DNA reads TGTGCCAGCAGCTTATGGACTAACAATGAGCAGTTCTTC. This chain links TRBV11-3 with TRBJ2-1; a possible D gene is TRBD2 (6 bases). V was trimmed by 2 bases and J by 5 bases, leaving 7 bases between them. The CDR3 is 13 amino acids. CDR1 and CDR2 (germline): SGHNT, YENEEA.

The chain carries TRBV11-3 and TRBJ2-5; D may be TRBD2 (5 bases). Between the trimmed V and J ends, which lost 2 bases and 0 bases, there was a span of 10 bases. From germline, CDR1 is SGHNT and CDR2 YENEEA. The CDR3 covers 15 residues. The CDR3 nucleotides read TGTGCCAGCAGCTTATGGTTCGGGGACCAAGAGACCCAGTACTTC. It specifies CASSLWFGDQETQYF.

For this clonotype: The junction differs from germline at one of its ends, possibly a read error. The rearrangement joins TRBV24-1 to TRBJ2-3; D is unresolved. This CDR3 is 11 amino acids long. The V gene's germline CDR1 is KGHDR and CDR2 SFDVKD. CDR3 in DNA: TGCGCTGGAGTGGGGTCAGATACGCAGTATTTT. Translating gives CAGVGSDTQYF.

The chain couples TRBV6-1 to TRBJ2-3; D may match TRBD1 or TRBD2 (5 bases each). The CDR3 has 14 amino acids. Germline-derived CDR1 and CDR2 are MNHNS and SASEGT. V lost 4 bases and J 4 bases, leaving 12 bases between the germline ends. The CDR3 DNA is TGTGCCAGCAGTGCCCGCTTGGGGGCAGATACGCAGTATTTT. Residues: CASSARLGADTQYF.

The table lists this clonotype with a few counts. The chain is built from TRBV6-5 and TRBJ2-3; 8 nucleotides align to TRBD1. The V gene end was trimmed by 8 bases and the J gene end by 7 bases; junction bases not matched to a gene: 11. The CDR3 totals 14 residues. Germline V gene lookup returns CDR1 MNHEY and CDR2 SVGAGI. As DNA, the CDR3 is TGTGCCAGCTGTTCGGGGCAGGGGGCATATACGCAGTATTTT. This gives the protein CASCSGQGAYTQYF.

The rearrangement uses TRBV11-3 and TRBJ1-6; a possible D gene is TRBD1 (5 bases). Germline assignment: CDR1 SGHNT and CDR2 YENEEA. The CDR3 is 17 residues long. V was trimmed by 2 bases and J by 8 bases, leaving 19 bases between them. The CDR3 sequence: CASSLIPGRRIDSPLHF. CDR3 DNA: TGTGCCAGCAGCTTAATTCCGGGACGCCGCATTGATTCACCCCTCCACTTT.

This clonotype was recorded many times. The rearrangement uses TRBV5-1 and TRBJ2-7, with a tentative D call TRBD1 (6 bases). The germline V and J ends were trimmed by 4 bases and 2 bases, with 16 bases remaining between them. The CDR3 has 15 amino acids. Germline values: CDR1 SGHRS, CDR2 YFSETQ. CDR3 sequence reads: CASSPTGQGTYEQYF. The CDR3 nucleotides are TGCGCCAGCAGCCCAACAGGGCAAGGAACCTACGAGCAGTACTTC. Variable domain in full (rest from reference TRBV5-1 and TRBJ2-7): KAGVTQTPRYLIKTRGQQVTLSCSPISGHRSVSWYQQTPGQGLQFLFEYFSETQRNKGNFPGRFSGRQFSNSRSEMNVSTLELGDSALYLCASSPTGQGTYEQYFGPGTRLTVT.

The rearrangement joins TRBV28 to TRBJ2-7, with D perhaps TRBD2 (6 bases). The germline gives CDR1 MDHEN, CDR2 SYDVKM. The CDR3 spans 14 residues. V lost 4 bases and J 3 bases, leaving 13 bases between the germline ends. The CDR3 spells CASSSRTTIYEQYF. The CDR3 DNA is TGTGCCAGCAGTTCTAGGACTACCATCTACGAGCAGTACTTC.

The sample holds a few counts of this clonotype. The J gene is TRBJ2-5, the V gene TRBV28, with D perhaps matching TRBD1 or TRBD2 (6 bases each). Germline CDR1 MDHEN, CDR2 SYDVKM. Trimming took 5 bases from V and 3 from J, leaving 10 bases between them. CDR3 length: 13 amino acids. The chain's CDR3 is CASSPGAEETQYF. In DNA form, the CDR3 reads TGTGCCAGCAGTCCGGGGGCGGAAGAGACCCAGTACTTC.

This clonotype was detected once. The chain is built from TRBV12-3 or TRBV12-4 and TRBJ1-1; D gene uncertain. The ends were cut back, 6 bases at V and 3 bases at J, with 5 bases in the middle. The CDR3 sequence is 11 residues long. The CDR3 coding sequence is TGTGCCAGCAGCTGGGACACTGAAGCTTTCTTT. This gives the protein CASSWDTEAFF.

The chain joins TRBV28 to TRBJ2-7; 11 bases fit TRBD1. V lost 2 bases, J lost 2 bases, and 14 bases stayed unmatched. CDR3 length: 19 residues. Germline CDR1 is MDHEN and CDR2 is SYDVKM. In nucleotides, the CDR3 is TGTGCCAGCAGTTTACCCCCGGGACAGGGGGGAAGAGCTACCTACGAGCAGTACTTC. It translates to CASSLPPGQGGRATYEQYF.

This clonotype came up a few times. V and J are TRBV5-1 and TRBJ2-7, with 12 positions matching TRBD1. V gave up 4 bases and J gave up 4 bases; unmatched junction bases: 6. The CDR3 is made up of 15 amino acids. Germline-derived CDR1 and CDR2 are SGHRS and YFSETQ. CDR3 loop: CASSAGTGGAYEQYF. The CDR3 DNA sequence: TGCGCCAGCAGCGCCGGGACAGGGGGCGCGTACGAGCAGTACTTC.

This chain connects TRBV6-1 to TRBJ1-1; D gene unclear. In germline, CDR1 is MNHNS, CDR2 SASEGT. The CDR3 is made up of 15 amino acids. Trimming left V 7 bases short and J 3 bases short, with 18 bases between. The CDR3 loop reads CASTDSAGPYTEAFF. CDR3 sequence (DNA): TGTGCCAGCACCGATAGTGCGGGTCCGTACACTGAAGCTTTCTTT.

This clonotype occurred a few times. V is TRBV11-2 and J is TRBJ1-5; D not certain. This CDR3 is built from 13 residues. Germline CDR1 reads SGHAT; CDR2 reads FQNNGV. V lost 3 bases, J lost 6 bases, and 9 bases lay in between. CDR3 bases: TGTGCCAGCAGCTTCGGGAGGGCTCAGCCCCAGCATTTT. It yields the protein CASSFGRAQPQHF.

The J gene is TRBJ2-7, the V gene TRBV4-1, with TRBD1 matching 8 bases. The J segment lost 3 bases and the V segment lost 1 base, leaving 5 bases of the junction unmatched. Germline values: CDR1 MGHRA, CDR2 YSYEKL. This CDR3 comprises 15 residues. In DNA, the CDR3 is TGCGCCAGCAGCCAAGGCGGACAGGGATACTACGAGCAGTACTTC. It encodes CASSQGGQGYYEQYF.

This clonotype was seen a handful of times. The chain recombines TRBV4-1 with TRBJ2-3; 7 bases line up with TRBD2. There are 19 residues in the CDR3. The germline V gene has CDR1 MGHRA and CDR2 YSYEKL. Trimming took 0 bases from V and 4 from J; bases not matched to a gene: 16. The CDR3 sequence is CASSQDRASGRRVADTQYF. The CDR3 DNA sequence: TGCGCCAGCAGCCAAGATAGGGCCTCCGGGAGGAGGGTCGCAGATACGCAGTATTTT.

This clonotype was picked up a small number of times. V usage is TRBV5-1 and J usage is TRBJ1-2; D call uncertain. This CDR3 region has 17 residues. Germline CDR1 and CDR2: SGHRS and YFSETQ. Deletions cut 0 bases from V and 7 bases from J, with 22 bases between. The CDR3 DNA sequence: TGCGCCAGCAGCTTGGGAGGTGTTAGCGAGGGCGCAGGTGGCTACACCTTC. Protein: CASSLGGVSEGAGGYTF.

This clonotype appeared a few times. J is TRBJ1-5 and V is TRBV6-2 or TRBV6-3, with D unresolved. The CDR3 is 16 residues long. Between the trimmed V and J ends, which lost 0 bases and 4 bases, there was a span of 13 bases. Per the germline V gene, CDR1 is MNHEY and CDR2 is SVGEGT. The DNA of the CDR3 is TGTGCCAGCAGTTACTCGAGAGAGGGCAGGAATCAGCCCCAGCATTTT. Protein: CASSYSREGRNQPQHF.

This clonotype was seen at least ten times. The CDR3: CSVENRGTDTQYF. CDR3 DNA sequence: TGCAGCGTTGAAAACAGGGGCACAGATACGCAGTATTTT. The rearrangement links TRBV29-1 to TRBJ2-3; D might be TRBD1 (6 bases). CDR1 SQVTM and CDR2 ANQGSEA come from the germline V gene. The CDR3 is made up of 13 amino acids. The V and J ends lost 2 bases and 1 base respectively, with 7 bases between them.